The rows below give T cell receptor beta chains drawn from one sample of a study of cytomegalovirus exposure and HLA in healthy donors. The data were produced by immunoSEQ multiplex PCR, yet TCRdb's version contains in-frame clones alone and is incomplete. In all, the sample yields 200,000 or so clones. Source material: PBMCs. The receptors here all came from a girl aged 2 to 10 in good health and CMV-seropositive. Both conserved end residues are part of each CDR3. The order of the fields is CDR3 length, D gene, J gene, V gene, CDR3 DNA, CDR3 protein. A D gene is named only where the DNA matches it firmly.

14	.	TRBJ2-7	TRBV19	TGTGCCAGTAGAGATTCTGGACTTGCGGGGGAGCAGTACTTC	CASRDSGLAGEQYF
15	TRBD1	TRBJ1-4	TRBV5-8	TGTGCCAGCAGCTTGGGGACAGGGGCCCATGAAAAACTGTTTTTT	CASSLGTGAHEKLFF
15	.	TRBJ1-5	TRBV6-5	TGTGCCAGCAGTTACTCGCGGCTTAGCAATCAGCCCCAGCATTTT	CASSYSRLSNQPQHF
20	TRBD1	TRBJ1-2	TRBV5-1	TGCGCCAGCAGCTTGCCCTCCTCGGGAAAACCGGGACAGAGAAAATATGGCTACACCTTC	CASSLPSSGKPGQRKYGYTF
15	TRBD1	TRBJ2-7	TRBV13	TGTGCCAGCAGCTCCCCGGGACAGGGAGATTTAGGGCAGTACTTC	CASSSPGQGDLGQYF
15	TRBD1	TRBJ2-5	TRBV9	TGTGCCAGCAGCGCCCGAGGACAGGGTTTATGGACCCAGTACTTC	CASSARGQGLWTQYF
15	.	TRBJ2-4	TRBV6-1	TGTGCCAGCAGTGGAAGCCCGGGACTCCCTAACATTCAGTACTTC	CASSGSPGLPNIQYF
18	.	TRBJ2-3	TRBV4-1	TGCGCCAGCAGCCAAGATAGTGAAGGCGCGGGAAATGTAGATACGCAGTATTTT	CASSQDSEGAGNVDTQYF
15	TRBD1	TRBJ1-5	TRBV6-1	TGTGCCAGCAGTACTACAGGGGGACTTAATCAGCCCCAGCATTTT	CASSTTGGLNQPQHF
15	TRBD1	TRBJ1-1	TRBV10-2	TGCGCCAGCAGTGACCACAGGGGATGGTACACTGAAGCTTTCTTT	CASSDHRGWYTEAFF
17	TRBD2	TRBJ2-7	TRBV4-1	TGCGCCAGCAGCCAAGATTCCAGCGGGAGGTTTTCCTACGAGCAGTACTTC	CASSQDSSGRFSYEQYF
16	.	TRBJ2-7	TRBV2	TGTGCCAGTCACCCAATGATTCGGACAGACATCTACGAGCAGTACTTC	CASHPMIRTDIYEQYF
16	TRBD1	TRBJ2-2	TRBV6-1	TGTGCCAGCAGTGCCAAACGACAGGGGGCCACCGGGGAGCTGTTTTTT	CASSAKRQGATGELFF
13	.	TRBJ2-3	TRBV11-3	TGTGCCAGCTCCCAGGGATTGGTAGATACGCAGTATTTT	CASSQGLVDTQYF
14	TRBD1	TRBJ2-7	TRBV11-3	TGTGCCAGCAGCCCCGGGACAGGGCGGTACGAGCAGTACTTC	CASSPGTGRYEQYF
15	TRBD1	TRBJ1-2	TRBV9	TGTGCCAGCAGCGGAAGACAGGGTCCCAACTATGGCTACACCTTC	CASSGRQGPNYGYTF
13	.	TRBJ1-2	TRBV28	TGTGCCAGCAGGACTCCAGGGTTCGGTGGCTACACCTTC	CASRTPGFGGYTF
14	.	TRBJ2-7	TRBV2	TGTGCCAGCACAAAAATGACAAGCCACTACGAGCAGTACTTC	CASTKMTSHYEQYF
13	.	TRBJ2-7	TRBV29-1	TGCAGCGTGGGCGGGACGGGCTCCTACGAGCAGTACTTC	CSVGGTGSYEQYF
14	.	TRBJ2-1	TRBV25-1	TGTGCCAGCAGTGGGAAGAGGGCATCTAATGAGCAGTTCTTC	CASSGKRASNEQFF
16	TRBD2	TRBJ2-2	TRBV5-1	TGCGCCAGCAGCTCGAGACTAGCGGGTCGAACCGGGGAGCTGTTTTTT	CASSSRLAGRTGELFF
17	TRBD2	TRBJ2-7	TRBV7-8	TGTGCCAGCAGCCTGGGACTAGCGGGAGCTGACGGCTACGAGCAGTACTTC	CASSLGLAGADGYEQYF
10	.	TRBJ2-7	TRBV6-5	TGTGCCAGCAGCCGCTACGAGCAGTACTTC	CASSRYEQYF
16	.	TRBJ1-6	TRBV2	TGTGCCAGCAGTGTTTATGGGAGCTCCTATAATTCACCCCTCCACTTT	CASSVYGSSYNSPLHF
15	.	TRBJ2-7	TRBV28	TGTGCCAGCAGTCAAATTAGCGCCAGGCTCTACGAGCAGTACTTC	CASSQISARLYEQYF
15	.	TRBJ1-1	TRBV5-1	TGCGCCAGCAGCTTGGGGAGGGATAGAAACACTGAAGCTTTCTTT	CASSLGRDRNTEAFF
14	TRBD1	TRBJ2-2	TRBV5-6	TGTGCCAGCAGAGGGACAGGGGACTACGGGGAGCTGTTTTTT	CASRGTGDYGELFF
17	.	TRBJ1-5	TRBV19	TGTGCCAGTACCTCCCCTGCGGGGGTCGTCGGCAATCAGCCCCAGCATTTT	CASTSPAGVVGNQPQHF
14	.	TRBJ2-1	TRBV4-1	TGCGCCAGCAGCCAAGTTACAGGGTACAATGAGCAGTTCTTC	CASSQVTGYNEQFF
14	.	TRBJ1-5	TRBV19	TGTGCCAGTAGTATTTTATCAGGGAGGCAGCCCCAGCATTTT	CASSILSGRQPQHF
15	TRBD1	TRBJ2-2	TRBV5-4	TGTGCCAGCAGCCCCGGGACAGCGAACACCGGGGAGCTGTTTTTT	CASSPGTANTGELFF
15	.	TRBJ1-2	TRBV11-2	TGTGCCAGCAGCTTAGATCAAGGGGTTAACTATGGCTACACCTTC	CASSLDQGVNYGYTF
16	.	TRBJ2-1	TRBV7-9	TGTGCCAGCAGCTTCTCGGACAGGGCGGGGAGGGATGAGCAGTTCTTC	CASSFSDRAGRDEQFF
17	.	TRBJ1-3	TRBV4-1	TGCGCCAGCAGCCAAAAACGGGGTCACGAACGTAGAAACACCATATATTTT	CASSQKRGHERRNTIYF
17	.	TRBJ2-5	TRBV21-1	TGTGCCAGCAGCAAAAAACGCTGCTCGGGGAGGGAAGAGACCCAGTACTTC	CASSKKRCSGREETQYF
15	.	TRBJ2-1	TRBV28	TGTGCCAGCAGTTTCAGCGGAGGTCTCTACAATGAGCAGTTCTTC	CASSFSGGLYNEQFF
13	TRBD1	TRBJ1-1	TRBV9	TGTGCCAGCAGCGTAGCTTGGACAGGTGAAGCTTTCTTT	CASSVAWTGEAFF
11	.	TRBJ1-2	TRBV18	TGTGCCAGCTCGAACTTATATGGCTACACCTTC	CASSNLYGYTF
13	TRBD1	TRBJ1-2	TRBV28	TGTGCCAGCAGAATACAGGGGAACTATGGCTACACCTTC	CASRIQGNYGYTF
13	.	TRBJ1-5	TRBV19	TGTGCCAGTAACAGCCTTTCTGGTCAGCCCCAGCATTTT	CASNSLSGQPQHF
11	.	TRBJ1-4	TRBV5-1	TGCGCCAGCAGGGGAGGTGAAAAACTGTTTTTT	CASRGGEKLFF
19	.	TRBJ2-7	TRBV15	TGTGCCACCAGCAGAGATCCTGGCAGGACTGGAAGGATTTCCTACGAGCAGTACTTC	CATSRDPGRTGRISYEQYF
15	TRBD1	TRBJ1-4	TRBV5-1	TGCGCCAGCAGCCTCGGACAGGGGAATAATGAAAAACTGTTTTTT	CASSLGQGNNEKLFF
16	TRBD2	TRBJ2-1	TRBV27	TGTGCCAGCAGCCTACTAGCGTTTAACAAGGGGAATGAGCAGTTCTTC	CASSLLAFNKGNEQFF
13	.	TRBJ2-7	TRBV27	TGTGCCAGCAGTTTAGGCAGGGGCGACGAGCAGTACTTC	CASSLGRGDEQYF
14	.	TRBJ1-1	TRBV6-5	TGTGCCAGCAATGAACGGTGGAGGGGAACTGAAGCTTTCTTT	CASNERWRGTEAFF
18	TRBD1	TRBJ1-4	TRBV10-3	TGTGCCATCAGTGAATGGGAACAGGGGGCGAGGGCTAATGAAAAACTGTTTTTT	CAISEWEQGARANEKLFF
12	.	TRBJ2-3	TRBV5-4	TGTGCCAGCAGCTTGGCAGGTGATACGCAGTATTTT	CASSLAGDTQYF
14	TRBD1	TRBJ1-1	TRBV5-1	TGCGCCAGCAGCTTGAGGGGGCTCGTTACTGAAGCTTTCTTT	CASSLRGLVTEAFF
15	TRBD2	TRBJ2-5	TRBV5-1	TGCGCCAGCAGCCCCGTAGGAGCGGGAGAAGAGACCCAGTACTTC	CASSPVGAGEETQYF
13	.	TRBJ1-1	TRBV2	TGTGCCAGCATGGGGAGGGTTAAGGCTGAAGCTTTCTTT	CASMGRVKAEAFF
14	.	TRBJ2-3	TRBV5-4	TGTGCCAGCAGTTTCCGGGAGAATGGAGATACGCAGTATTTT	CASSFRENGDTQYF
13	.	TRBJ2-1	TRBV6-6	TGTGCCAGCAGTTATGCGGGGTACAATGAGCAGTTCTTC	CASSYAGYNEQFF